This record looks at one T cell receptor (beta chain) sequence and its context. Its target is not known. This sample was taken from a study of siplizumab effects on memory and regulatory T cells. General study points: Treatment with siplizumab left mappable alloreactive CD4+ clones averaging 68.8% Treg-derived, compared with 26.9% in controls. Naive T cells, seemingly more diverse than memory cells, seemed major alloresponse contributors.

Assay: immunoSEQ multiplex PCR; the TCRdb copy retains only in-frame clones and omits some. Of some 100,000 clones listed, around 90% are singletons. CDR1 and CDR2 (germline): MNHNY, SVGAGI (reference sequence). The CDR3 extends over 16 amino acids. The ends were cut back, 7 bases at V and 0 bases at J, with 15 bases in the middle. This chain uses TRBV6-6 with TRBJ2-2; D unresolved. The sequence was obtained from a human donor in good health. Specimen: CD4+ T cells sorted from blood. Here the CDR3 reads CASTPPGRANTGELFF. DNA of the CDR3: TGTGCCAGCACCCCCCCCGGCAGAGCGAACACCGGGGAGCTGTTTTTT.